Presented here are 17 T cell receptor beta chains from one specimen sequenced in a study of blood T cell repertoires in COVID-19. Profiling relied on immunoSEQ multiplex PCR, and the TCRdb table lists in-frame clones only, not all of them. The sample shows some 230,000 clones, 80% to 90% of them seen only once. Input material: peripheral blood. The source of these receptors is a man aged 50-60 years who had recovered from COVID-19.

This clone was counted once. This chain uses TRBV29-1 with TRBJ2-7; possibly TRBD2 for D (6 bases). Germline CDR1 SQVTM, CDR2 ANQGSEA. Between the trimmed V and J ends, which lost 3 bases and 2 bases, there was a span of 17 bases. The length of the CDR3 is 15 residues. In nucleotides, the CDR3 is TGCAGCGTTGAGTCGCCCCAGGGACTCGCCTACGAGCAGTACTTC. Protein: CSVESPQGLAYEQYF.

The chain joins TRBV5-1 to TRBJ2-2, with 11 bases aligning to TRBD2. Germline CDR1 is SGHRS and CDR2 is YFSETQ. The CDR3 is made up of 16 amino acids. With V trimmed by 5 bases and J by 1 base, 4 bases remained unmatched. CDR3 nucleotides: TGCGCCAGCAGACAGACTAGCGGGAAGAACACCGGGGAGCTGTTTTTT. Protein sequence: CASRQTSGKNTGELFF.

This chain uses TRBV6-6 with TRBJ1-1; 9 nucleotides line up with TRBD1. The germline V gene has CDR1 MNHNY and CDR2 SVGAGI (reference sequence). The CDR3 has 15 amino acids. Germline trimming cut 2 bases from V and 1 base from J; bases unmatched to any gene: 2. The CDR3 DNA reads as TGTGCCAGCAGTTACGGACAGGGGTGGAACACTGAAGCTTTCTTT. Encoded protein: CASSYGQGWNTEAFF.

The chain uses TRBV19 and TRBJ2-3; 9 bases match TRBD1. V lost 8 bases, J lost 6 bases, and 9 bases stayed unmatched. Germline V gene lookup returns CDR1 LNHDA and CDR2 SQIVND (reference sequence). This CDR3 is 14 amino acids long. DNA of the CDR3: TGTGCCAGTGTGGACAGGGGCGGAGGTGATACGCAGTATTTT. Residues: CASVDRGGGDTQYF. The complete variable domain, with remaining parts taken from reference TRBV19 and TRBJ2-3, reads DGGITQSPKYLFRKEGQNVTLSCEQNLNHDAMYWYRQDPGQGLRLIYYSQIVNDFQKGDIAEGYSVSREKKESFPLTVTSAQKNPTAFYLCASVDRGGGDTQYFGPGTRLTVL.

CDR3: CASSPKVPQRQGASYEQYF. The CDR3 nucleotides are TGTGCCAGCAGCCCTAAAGTCCCACAGAGACAGGGGGCCAGCTACGAGCAGTACTTC. The chain combines TRBV4-2 with TRBJ2-7, with TRBD1 identical over 10 bases. The V gene end was trimmed by 4 bases and the J gene end by 3 bases; junction bases not matched to a gene: 18. The CDR3 is 19 residues long. CDR1 LGHNA and CDR2 YNFKEQ come from the germline V gene.

J is TRBJ2-7 and V is TRBV4-2; weak D call: TRBD2 (6 bases). V lost 1 base and J lost 3, with 13 bases in between. CDR1 and CDR2 (germline): LGHNA, YNFKEQ. The CDR3 has 15 amino acids. This CDR3 is CASSQGQEGLYEQYF. In nucleotides, the CDR3 is TGTGCCAGCAGCCAAGGGCAGGAGGGCCTCTACGAGCAGTACTTC.

This chain connects TRBV28 to TRBJ2-7; 7 bases are a match to TRBD2. Germline lookup yields CDR1 MDHEN and CDR2 SYDVKM. This CDR3 region has 14 residues. The V and J ends lost 0 bases and 4 bases, in that order; junction bases with no gene match: 3. The CDR3 loop reads CASSLWTSHYEQYF. Written as DNA, the CDR3 is TGTGCCAGCAGTTTATGGACTAGCCATTACGAGCAGTACTTC.

The chain uses TRBV5-1 and TRBJ2-2; 9 bases are shared with TRBD1. The CDR3 is made up of 16 amino acids. Germline values: CDR1 SGHRS, CDR2 YFSETQ. V trimming: 3 bases; J trimming: 6 bases; junction bases outside the gene matches: 9. The DNA for the CDR3 is TGCGCCAGCAGCTCACAGGGGGCGTTTGAACCCGGGGAGCTGTTTTTT. This gives the protein CASSSQGAFEPGELFF.

This chain links TRBV5-1 with TRBJ1-2; 8 nucleotides line up with TRBD1. There are 17 residues in the CDR3. Germline V lookup: CDR1 SGHRS, CDR2 YFSETQ. J was trimmed by 1 base and V by 0 bases; bases with no gene match: 8. The CDR3 reads CASSLAPDRGSNYGYTF. The DNA of the CDR3 is TGCGCCAGCAGCTTGGCCCCCGACAGGGGTAGTAACTATGGCTACACCTTC.

This clone was counted only a few times. V is TRBV28 and J is TRBJ1-1; possible D gene TRBD1, 6 bases. Between the trimmed V and J ends, which lost 7 bases and 1 base, there was a span of 16 bases. The CDR3 has 15 amino acids. CDR1 is MDHEN and CDR2 is SYDVKM in the germline V gene. As DNA, the CDR3 is TGTGCCAGCAATACAAGGCACAGGGAGAACACTGAAGCTTTCTTT. Protein: CASNTRHRENTEAFF.

J is TRBJ1-1 and V is TRBV28; D may be TRBD1 (6 bases). The germline V and J ends were trimmed by 2 bases and 7 bases, with 11 bases remaining between them. CDR1 and CDR2 from the germline V gene are MDHEN and SYDVKM. This CDR3 is built from 13 residues. The CDR3 reads CASSLGRGIEAFF. In DNA, the CDR3 is TGTGCCAGCAGTTTAGGGAGGGGGATTGAAGCTTTCTTT. Full variable domain (outside the CDR3, taken from reference TRBV28 and TRBJ1-1): DVKVTQSSRYLVKRTGEKVFLECVQDMDHENMFWYRQDPGLGLRLIYFSYDVKMKEKGDIPEGYSVSREKKERFSLILESASTNQTSMYLCASSLGRGIEAFFGQGTRLTVV.

In this sample, this clone turned up a few times. CDR3 region: CASSPFLGGVEAFF. In DNA form, the CDR3 reads TGTGCCAGCAGCCCCTTCCTCGGGGGTGTTGAAGCTTTCTTT. The chain joins TRBV11-2 to TRBJ1-1; TRBD1 is a possible D gene (5 bases). The CDR3 spans 14 residues. With 5 bases removed from V and 7 bases from J, the gap between germline ends came to 17 bases. CDR1 and CDR2 (germline): SGHAT, FQNNGV. Variable domain in full (rest from reference TRBV11-2 and TRBJ1-1): EAGVAQSPRYKIIEKRQSVAFWCNPISGHATLYWYQQILGQGPKLLIQFQNNGVVDDSQLPKDRFSAERLKGVDSTLKIQPAKLEDSAVYLCASSPFLGGVEAFFGQGTRLTVV.

This chain uses TRBV27 with TRBJ2-7; 12 nucleotides agree with TRBD2. V lost 6 bases and J lost 2; bases outside the gene matches: 5. Germline-derived CDR1 and CDR2 are MNHEY and SMNVEV (reference sequence). CDR3 length: 15 residues. The CDR3 nucleotides read TGTGCCAGCAGGCCACTAGCGGGAGGAACCTACGAGCAGTACTTC. Residues: CASRPLAGGTYEQYF.

A few counts support this clone. The V and J genes are TRBV14 and TRBJ2-7; D call uncertain. The V and J ends lost 4 bases and 6 bases respectively, with 25 bases between them. The CDR3 is 17 residues long. CDR1 and CDR2 from the germline V gene are SGHDN and FVKESK. In DNA, the CDR3 is TGTGCCAGCAGCCCCACAATTACCCGGAGCAGAGTCTCCGAGCAGTACTTC. Its protein is CASSPTITRSRVSEQYF.

This clone was counted a single time. The chain carries TRBV9 and TRBJ1-6; D call uncertain. Per the germline V gene, CDR1 is SGDLS and CDR2 is YYNGEE. V was shortened by 0 bases and J by 7 bases, with 8 bases between the two germline ends. The CDR3 consists of 14 residues. CDR3 DNA: TGTGCCAGCAGCGTAGCAGGCGAAAATTCACCCCTCCACTTT. Translation: CASSVAGENSPLHF.

This clone was counted only a few times. J is TRBJ2-7 and V is TRBV7-9, with TRBD1 identical over 8 bases. Germline V lookup: CDR1 SEHNR, CDR2 FQNEAQ (reference sequence). This CDR3 contains 13 residues. The trim removed 6 bases at V and 5 bases at J, leaving 6 bases unmatched. CDR3 amino acids: CASSPRGPDEQYF. In DNA, the CDR3 is TGTGCCAGCAGTCCCAGGGGGCCAGACGAGCAGTACTTC.

The V and J genes are TRBV11-2 and TRBJ2-7; weak D call: TRBD1 (5 bases). CDR3 size: 14 residues. The ends were cut back, 2 bases at V and 1 base at J, with 9 bases in the middle. CDR1 SGHAT and CDR2 FQNNGV come from the germline V gene. CDR3 amino acids: CASSLRSGSYEQYF. The CDR3 region has the DNA TGTGCCAGCAGCTTACGGTCAGGGTCCTACGAGCAGTACTTC.